One and the same sample provided the 16 T cell receptor beta chains below, sequenced in a study of blood T cell repertoires in COVID-19. Method: immunoSEQ multiplex PCR; TCRdb's copy keeps in-frame clones and lacks some. The sample lists a few hundred thousand clones, about 90% occurring once. Sequencing was done on a sample of PBMCs or T cells enriched from blood (not recorded which). These receptors were collected from a man between 18 and 29 years old who had recovered from COVID-19.

The rearrangement links TRBV6-5 to TRBJ2-1; TRBD2 matches 7 bases. This CDR3 is built from 14 residues. The germline gives CDR1 MNHEY, CDR2 SVGAGI. The J segment lost 4 bases and the V segment lost 7 bases, leaving 7 bases of the junction unmatched. The CDR3 coding sequence is TGTGCCAGCACCGGGGGGAGCTTGTACAATGAGCAGTTCTTC. Protein: CASTGGSLYNEQFF.

The CDR3 nucleotides read TGTGCCAGCAGCTTACGGGGGGCCCTCTCCTACGAGCAGTACTTC. It codes for CASSLRGALSYEQYF. This chain uses TRBV11-3 with TRBJ2-7; D may be TRBD2 (7 bases). The V gene's germline CDR1 is SGHNT and CDR2 YENEEA. This CDR3 is built from 15 residues. Between the trimmed V and J ends, which lost 2 bases and 0 bases, there was a span of 11 bases.

The chain has TRBV2 and TRBJ1-1; possible D gene TRBD1, 6 bases. Trimming removed 6 bases at V and 4 bases at J, with 12 bases between. The CDR3 spans 13 residues. The V gene's germline CDR1 is SNHLY and CDR2 FYNNEI. The CDR3 here is CASRDRRGTEAFF. In nucleotides, the CDR3 is TGTGCCAGCAGGGACAGACGCGGCACTGAAGCTTTCTTT.

The V gene is TRBV27, the J gene TRBJ2-1; D is possibly TRBD2 (5 bases). This CDR3 contains 16 residues. Trimming removed 2 bases from V and 3 bases from J, with 14 bases in between. Germline CDR1 and CDR2: MNHEY and SMNVEV (reference sequence). The CDR3 spells CASSLGVIGNYNEQFF. The CDR3 DNA is TGTGCCAGCAGTTTAGGCGTTATCGGGAACTACAATGAGCAGTTCTTC.

V and J are TRBV30 and TRBJ1-1; D not certain. V was trimmed by 0 bases and J by 10 bases, leaving 24 bases between them. This CDR3 is built from 16 residues. Germline assignment: CDR1 GTSNPN and CDR2 SVGIG (reference sequence). In DNA form, the CDR3 reads TGTGCCTGGAGTGTGGGCTTGCGGCACTTCCAAGGAGGAGCTTTCTTT. This translates into CAWSVGLRHFQGGAFF.

The rearrangement links TRBV10-3 to TRBJ1-5; D might be TRBD1 (6 bases). Trimming stripped 5 bases from V and 3 bases from J, with 14 bases between. The CDR3 sequence is 15 residues long. In germline, CDR1 is ENHRY, CDR2 SYGVKD. The DNA of the CDR3 is TGTGCCATCAGTTGGTCCCGGGACACCAATCAGCCCCAGCATTTT. As protein: CAISWSRDTNQPQHF.

The rearrangement joins TRBV10-1 to TRBJ2-3; the match to TRBD1 covers 7 bases. After removal of 5 bases from V and 9 bases from J, the junction contained 11 bases not matched to a gene. The CDR3 runs 14 residues. CDR1 is WNHNN and CDR2 is SYGVQD in the germline V gene (reference sequence). CDR3 in amino acids: CASSLYRGRGTQYF. The CDR3 DNA is TGCGCCAGCAGTTTATACAGGGGCAGAGGGACGCAGTATTTT.

This chain joins TRBV19 and TRBJ2-6; D gene ambiguous. CDR1 and CDR2 from the germline V gene are LNHDA and SQIVND (reference sequence). This CDR3 is 14 amino acids long. Trimming took 7 bases from V and 0 from J, leaving 7 bases between them. This CDR3 reads CASIQPSGANVLTF. In DNA, the CDR3 is TGTGCCAGTATACAGCCCTCTGGGGCCAACGTCCTGACTTTC.

V gene TRBV7-9 combines with J gene TRBJ2-2; weak D call: TRBD2 (5 bases). Germline CDR1 SEHNR, CDR2 FQNEAQ (reference sequence). Trimming pared 5 bases from V and 3 bases from J, leaving 19 bases between. The CDR3 sequence is 17 residues long. The DNA for the CDR3 is TGTGCCAGCAGCCGCCTCCTTGCGGGCTCGTACACCGGGGAGCTGTTTTTT. As protein: CASSRLLAGSYTGELFF.

The genes are TRBV5-1 and TRBJ1-1; 8 bases match TRBD1. Trimming took 2 bases from V and 8 from J; bases not matched to a gene: 14. This CDR3 has 16 residues. From germline, CDR1 is SGHRS and CDR2 YFSETQ. The CDR3 DNA follows: TGCGCCAGCAGCTTTTATTCAGGGGGCGCATTCACCGAAGCTTTCTTT. Translated, it gives CASSFYSGGAFTEAFF.

This clone was seen a handful of times. V usage is TRBV6-2 or TRBV6-3 and J usage is TRBJ2-2; D might be TRBD2 (5 bases). Trimming took 6 bases from V and 4 from J, leaving 12 bases between them. Germline assignment: CDR1 MNHEY and CDR2 SVGEGT. The length of the CDR3 is 14 residues. CDR3 loop: CASSPRGPTGELFF. CDR3 DNA: TGTGCCAGCAGCCCCAGAGGGCCCACCGGGGAGCTGTTTTTT.

This clone showed up just a few times. This chain joins TRBV5-1 and TRBJ1-3; D gene unclear. The CDR3 length is 15 residues. The V gene's germline CDR1 is SGHRS and CDR2 YFSETQ. V was trimmed by 1 base and J by 0 bases, leaving 8 bases between them. The CDR3 nucleotides read TGCGCCAGCAGCTTGAGTTCGAGCTCTGGAAACACCATATATTTT. Amino acid sequence: CASSLSSSSGNTIYF.

This clone was counted a few times. The chain combines TRBV5-6 with TRBJ1-1; D unresolved. The V and J ends lost 4 bases and 1 base respectively, with 5 bases between them. Germline CDR1 SGHDT, CDR2 YYEEEE. This CDR3 is 12 amino acids long. The CDR3, as DNA: TGTGCCAGCAGCGGGAGGAACACTGAAGCTTTCTTT. It yields the protein CASSGRNTEAFF. Drawing the rest from reference TRBV5-6 and TRBJ1-1, the complete variable domain is DAGVTQSPTHLIKTRGQQVTLRCSPKSGHDTVSWYQQALGQGPQFIFQYYEEEERQRGNFPDRFSGHQFPNYSSELNVNALLLGDSALYLCASSGRNTEAFFGQGTRLTVV.

V and J are TRBV5-1 and TRBJ1-3; D not resolved. Germline V CDR1 and CDR2: SGHRS, YFSETQ. This CDR3 is 15 amino acids long. Trimming removed 4 bases at V and 0 bases at J, with 11 bases between. The CDR3 coding sequence is TGCGCCAGCAGCCCCATTACAGCCTCTGGAAACACCATATATTTT. It encodes CASSPITASGNTIYF.

V usage is TRBV18 and J usage is TRBJ1-4; TRBD1 is a possible D gene (6 bases). Germline V gene sequence: CDR1 KGHSH, CDR2 LQKENI. V lost 2 bases, J lost 6 bases, and 7 bases lay in between. There are 13 residues in the CDR3. The CDR3 loop is CASSPNRDEKLFF. The DNA of the CDR3 is TGTGCCAGCTCACCAAACAGGGATGAAAAACTGTTTTTT.

CDR3 sequence reads: CATSDPLAGANTGELFF. CDR3 coding DNA: TGTGCCACCAGTGACCCCTTAGCGGGGGCGAACACCGGGGAGCTGTTTTTT. The chain carries TRBV24-1 and TRBJ2-2, with 9 positions matching TRBD2. Trimming at V came to 4 bases and at J to 0 bases, leaving 5 bases not matched to a gene. CDR1 KGHDR and CDR2 SFDVKD come from the germline V gene. The CDR3 runs 17 residues.